A selection of T cell receptor beta chains follows, all from one sample in a study of CXCR3-negative and CXCR3-positive naive CD8 T cells. Reprocessing the 5' RACE reads, TCRdb reports a single entry for every CDR3 protein and omits DNA. This repertoire includes about 63,000 distinct CDR3 sequences. Sequenced material: naive CXCR3+ CD8+ T cells from blood. The source is a human donor in good health. Some clones in this sample may be carry-over from other donors' samples. The CDR3 runs from the conserved cysteine through the conserved F or W.

TRBV6-5	TRBJ2-1	CASSSSGPYNEQFF
TRBV30	TRBJ2-1	CAWSALAGGYEEQFF
TRBV5-1	TRBJ2-3	CASSLVPSGTSTDTQYF
TRBV29-1	TRBJ2-3	CSFWGSSGGQTSTDTQYF
TRBV14	TRBJ2-1	CASSQGAGNEQFF
TRBV5-1	TRBJ2-5	CASSLGEVWETQYF
TRBV29-1	TRBJ1-1	CSVETGEATEAFF
TRBV21-1	TRBJ1-5	CASSRTVGDQPQHF
TRBV29-1	TRBJ2-7	CSALAELAYEQYF
TRBV7-8	TRBJ1-5	CASSWGGNQPQHF
TRBV6-5	TRBJ2-1	CASSYGEGRNEQFF
TRBV7-8	TRBJ2-3	CASIGTGGTDTQYF
TRBV5-5	TRBJ2-7	CASSSGPSEQYF
TRBV29-1	TRBJ2-1	CSAPGAPYNEQFF
TRBV20-1	TRBJ2-7	CSARTGSGYEQYF
TRBV5-5	TRBJ2-2	CASSWVAGGTGELFF
TRBV5-5	TRBJ2-3	CASSLSGHHSTDTQYF
TRBV4-3	TRBJ1-1	CASSQGTGGLLNTEAFF
TRBV5-1	TRBJ1-1	CASSLGDEAFF
TRBV15	TRBJ1-2	CATSTPPPGPAGGYTF
TRBV29-1	TRBJ2-1	CSVLSGGAFDEQFF
TRBV28	TRBJ2-3	CASSQLRQADTQYF
TRBV6-5	TRBJ1-2	CASSPPNYGYTF
TRBV7-2	TRBJ2-1	CASSLSESRNEQFF
TRBV7-2	TRBJ2-7	CASSYLDSFYEQYF
TRBV12-3/TRBV12-4	TRBJ2-5	CASTPFATPAPETQYF
TRBV29-1	TRBJ1-1	CSVGAPPGDRNTEAFF
TRBV5-1	TRBJ2-7	CASSLKWDRGFSYEQYF
TRBV7-3	TRBJ2-7	CASSLTAGYEQYF
TRBV29-1	TRBJ2-7	CSVVLTGGYEQYF